The sequence of this T cell receptor (beta chain) was determined in a study of regulatory T cells in long-lasting Graves disease. Study-level findings and limits: Patients whose Graves' disease persisted exhibited lower TCR diversity than those newly diagnosed.

This CDR3 is 12 amino acids long. Looked up from germline, CDR1 is MDHEN and CDR2 is SYDVKM. V was shortened by 1 base and J by 4 bases, with 4 bases between the two germline ends. Combining iRepertoire HTBI primers with Arm-PCR of CDR3 regions, the authors built TCR beta libraries. In the original workflow: Overall, samples carried 60 to 65 TRBV and some 15 TRBJ segments. TCRdb ran MiXCR on the multiplex PCR reads and lists one entry per CDR3 protein. The authors' filters were not applied to this entry. The sample lists approximately 350,000 distinct CDR3 sequences; roughly 17% were seen once. Sample time point: newly diagnosed GD, antithyroid drugs for less than 3 months. Extracted RNA from PBMCs served as the source of the TCR library. As to this clonotype: Its antigen remains unknown. A much more abundant neighbour one base away suggests this may be a read error.

Another study also made use of these data, one on T cells in Graves' hyperthyroidism and ophthalmopathy. As reported in that work: During a first-round RT-PCR of the TCR CDR3, the HTBI primer set was used. By a 13 V-J model, ophthalmopathy was set apart from stable hyperthyroidism.

This TCR came from a man in his forties with Graves disease. The material was peripheral blood mononuclear cells (PBMCs), obtained at new diagnosis, from a patient treated with antithyroid drugs. V gene TRBV28 combines with J gene TRBJ1-2; D is ambiguous. CDR3 in DNA: TGTGCCAGCAGTTTATTCAGCTATGGCTACACCTTC. Amino acid sequence: CASSLFSYGYTF.